There are many counts of the clone carrying this TCR beta chain. No antigen is known for it. Preparing the TCRbeta library involved the use of unique molecular identifiers. TCRdb re-analysed the PCR reads in MiXCR, keeping a single row per CDR3 protein. Of hundreds of thousands of distinct CDR3 sequences in the sample, roughly 13% were seen once. V shed 4 bases and J shed 3 bases, with 17 bases lying between them. Germline V gives CDR1 SGDLS, CDR2 YYNGEE. This CDR3 spans 16 amino acids. This record comes from a study of T-cell reconstitution after alpha-beta-depleted transplantation in children. Study results and limitations: Counts and diversity of T cells one year after transplant came mostly from newly produced T cells. Several hundred expanded graft clones reportedly supplied alpha-beta T cells about two months after transplant.

This TCR came from a male patient younger than 18 who had a stem cell transplant for acute myeloid leukemia, so the T cells may come from the graft donor. The chain recombines TRBV9 with TRBJ2-1; D is possibly TRBD2 (6 bases). Sequencing used PBMCs, mostly from graft donor cells, obtained 360 days after TCRalphabeta/CD19-depleted stem cell transplant. The DNA for the CDR3 is TGTGCCAGCAGCCTCTCGGGGGTGGCGCTCTACAATGAGCAGTTCTTC. Amino acid sequence: CASSLSGVALYNEQFF. The variable domain in full, with the rest retrieved from reference TRBV9 and TRBJ2-1, is DSGVTQTPKHLITATGQRVTLRCSPRSGDLSVYWYQQSLDQGLQFLIQYYNGEERAKGNILERFSAQQFPDLHSELNLSSLELGDSALYFCASSLSGVALYNEQFFGPGTRLTVL.